The sequence of this T cell receptor (beta chain) was determined in a study of blood T cell repertoires in COVID-19. The table came from immunoSEQ multiplex PCR; TCRdb's copy has only in-frame clones and leaves some out. The sample includes under 200,000 clones, 84% of them seen just once. The germline V gene has CDR1 SEHNR and CDR2 FQNEAQ (reference sequence). V lost 2 bases, J lost 5 bases, and 4 bases stayed unmatched. The length of the CDR3 is 14 residues. This sequence originates from a human donor with acute or convalescent COVID-19. The donor label of this sample is uncertain. Sequencing input: peripheral blood. V usage is TRBV7-9 and J usage is TRBJ2-5; TRBD2 aligns across 8 bases. The CDR3 DNA reads as TGTGCCAGCAGCTTAACCCGCGGGGGGGAGACCCAGTACTTC. It translates to CASSLTRGGETQYF.